These T cell receptor beta chains were read from a single sample in a study of radiotherapy plus CTLA-4 blockade in lung cancer. Assay used: immunoSEQ multiplex PCR; TCRdb lists only in-frame clones, some missing. Of approximately 98,000 clones listed, around 86% are singletons. The sequencing here drew on peripheral blood, taken from a patient treated with radiotherapy plus ipilimumab. The receptors were sampled from a human donor with non-small cell lung cancer who had a partial response to radiotherapy plus ipilimumab. Each CDR3 is given with its conserved first and last residue. The D gene is left open where the match is weak. Some rows have no size entry. The others give once, few or many, or a class for an expanded clone.

j_gene	v_gene	d_gene	abundance	CDR3aa	CDR3nt
TRBJ1-1	TRBV6-4	TRBD1	-	CASSVEEGANTEAFF	TGTGCCAGCAGTGTGGAAGAGGGGGCAAACACTGAAGCTTTCTTT
TRBJ2-7	TRBV7-6	TRBD2	-	CASSLASGSAYEQYF	TGTGCCAGCAGCTTAGCAAGCGGGAGTGCCTACGAGCAGTACTTC
TRBJ2-5	TRBV6-1	-	medium-sized	CASSEDRDQETQYF	TGTGCCAGCAGTGAAGACAGAGACCAAGAGACCCAGTACTTC
TRBJ2-7	TRBV27	TRBD1	-	CASSTGQGMYEQYF	TGTGCCAGCAGTACGGGACAGGGTATGTACGAGCAGTACTTC
TRBJ2-5	TRBV4-1	TRBD2	-	CASSRQGALAGRETQYF	TGCGCCAGCAGCCGGCAGGGCGCTCTAGCGGGCAGAGAGACCCAGTACTTC
TRBJ1-3	TRBV28	-	-	CASSLGGYGAGNTIYF	TGTGCCAGCAGCTTAGGGGGGTACGGGGCAGGAAACACCATATATTTT
TRBJ2-1	TRBV5-4	TRBD2	-	CASSLSGGGAGEQFF	TGTGCCAGCAGCCTTAGCGGGGGGGGAGCCGGGGAGCAGTTCTTC
TRBJ1-2	TRBV7-3	TRBD1	once	CASSPQGAMDGYTF	TGTGCCAGCAGCCCGCAGGGGGCCATGGATGGCTACACCTTC
TRBJ2-6	TRBV27	TRBD1	-	CASSAQGAGANVLTF	TGTGCCAGCAGTGCGCAGGGGGCTGGGGCCAACGTCCTGACTTTC
TRBJ1-1	TRBV11-3	-	-	CASSVDSEAFF	TGTGCCAGCAGCGTGGACAGTGAAGCTTTCTTT
TRBJ1-1	TRBV28	-	-	CASRVGGGMDTEAFF	TGTGCCAGCAGAGTCGGAGGAGGGATGGACACTGAAGCTTTCTTT
TRBJ2-5	TRBV19	-	-	CASRRRSQETQYF	TGTGCCAGTCGGAGGCGCTCCCAAGAGACCCAGTACTTC
TRBJ1-6	TRBV7-9	-	-	CASSGGGGNSPLHF	TGTGCCAGCAGCGGAGGGGGGGGTAATTCACCCCTCCACTTT
TRBJ1-5	TRBV19	TRBD1	-	CASSPTGTGHNQPQHF	TGTGCCAGTAGTCCCACCGGGACAGGGCACAATCAGCCCCAGCATTTT
TRBJ2-7	TRBV19	-	-	CASSIAGSLYEQYF	TGTGCCAGTAGTATAGCAGGCAGCCTCTACGAGCAGTACTTC
TRBJ2-3	TRBV7-3	TRBD1	-	CASSLTTGQGNLAQYF	TGTGCCAGCAGCTTAACAACGGGACAGGGGAATCTTGCGCAGTATTTT
TRBJ2-1	TRBV4-1	TRBD2	-	CASSQRLADYNEQFF	TGCGCCAGCAGCCAGAGACTAGCGGACTACAATGAGCAGTTCTTC
TRBJ1-6	TRBV7-3	-	-	CASSLRGAGLGSPLHF	TGTGCCAGCAGCTTACGCGGGGCAGGTTTAGGATCACCCCTCCACTTT
TRBJ2-7	TRBV23-1	-	once	CASSPVHEQYF	TGCGCCAGCAGCCCAGTCCACGAGCAGTACTTC
TRBJ2-2	TRBV2	TRBD2	-	CASSARLARNTGELFF	TGTGCCAGCAGTGCCAGACTAGCGCGGAACACCGGGGAGCTGTTTTTT
TRBJ2-7	TRBV5-6	-	-	CASSLRQANSYEQYF	TGTGCCAGCAGCTTGAGACAGGCCAACTCCTACGAGCAGTACTTC
TRBJ2-2	TRBV19	-	-	CASKPTNANTGELFF	TGTGCCAGTAAGCCAACCAACGCGAACACCGGGGAGCTGTTTTTT
TRBJ2-7	TRBV7-3	TRBD2	few	CASSLKPRGTSDRSYEQYF	TGTGCCAGCAGCTTAAAACCCCGCGGTACTAGCGATCGCTCCTACGAGCAGTACTTC